These 28 T cell receptor beta chains came from one sample sequenced in a study of T-cell memory formation after mild COVID-19. Via MiXCR, TCRdb re-called the 5' RACE reads, giving one row per CDR3 protein. The data show some 190,000 distinct CDR3 sequences, around 15% seen once. Sequenced sample: PBMCs or a T cell subset sorted from them (not recorded which). Receptors originate from an adult woman who had mild COVID-19 (a few samples of this study predate the infection). Cell type and time point are not known.

The chain recombines TRBV6-5 with TRBJ2-2, with a tentative D call TRBD1 (6 bases). Trimming cost V 2 bases and J 4 bases, with 17 bases left between them. This CDR3 has 17 residues. Germline CDR1 is MNHEY and CDR2 is SVGAGI. The CDR3 spells CASSYGQGQASTGELFF. The CDR3 DNA reads as TGTGCCAGCAGTTACGGGCAGGGGCAAGCGAGCACCGGGGAGCTGTTTTTT.

Only a few counts were recorded for this clonotype. The CDR3 sequence: CASSHNSRGQGRNIQYF. The CDR3 DNA sequence: TGCGCCAGCAGCCATAACTCGCGGGGACAGGGCAGGAACATTCAGTACTTC. The chain links TRBV4-1 to TRBJ2-4; 9 bases are shared with TRBD1. The germline V gene has CDR1 MGHRA and CDR2 YSYEKL. The J segment lost 7 bases and the V segment lost 3 bases, leaving 13 bases of the junction unmatched. The CDR3 length is 17 residues.

This clonotype was counted only a few times. The chain uses TRBV29-1 and TRBJ2-5; 9 bases fit TRBD1. Germline CDR1 and CDR2: SQVTM and ANQGSEA. The CDR3 loop spans 15 amino acids. V was clipped by 3 bases and J by 4 bases; unmatched bases: 9. This CDR3 reads CSVDRTGEIGETQYF. Here the CDR3 DNA reads TGCAGCGTTGACCGGACAGGGGAGATTGGAGAGACCCAGTACTTC.

This clonotype appeared a few times. V usage is TRBV5-5 and J usage is TRBJ1-5, with a tentative D call TRBD1 (6 bases). The CDR3 has 16 amino acids. Germline-derived CDR1 and CDR2 are SGHKS and YYEKEE (reference sequence). Trimming took off 0 bases at V and 2 bases at J, with 12 bases between the two ends. The CDR3: CASSLVLAGGNQPQHF. CDR3 DNA: TGTGCCAGCAGCTTGGTTCTGGCAGGGGGCAATCAGCCCCAGCATTTT.

This clonotype came up a few times. The chain links TRBV4-3 to TRBJ1-4; 8 bases align to TRBD1. The CDR3 runs to 15 residues. CDR1 and CDR2 from the germline V gene are LGHNA and YSLEER. V lost 4 bases and J lost 11; bases outside the gene matches: 12. The CDR3, as DNA: TGCGCCAGCAGCCCAGATTGGAGACAGGGGACTAAACTGTTTTTT. Translated: CASSPDWRQGTKLFF.

This clonotype turned up a few times. The chain couples TRBV4-2 to TRBJ2-3, with D maybe TRBD1 (5 bases). Trimming left V 0 bases short and J 0 bases short, with 13 bases between. CDR3 size: 17 residues. Germline assignment: CDR1 LGHNA and CDR2 YNFKEQ. The CDR3 DNA is TGTGCCAGCAGCCAAGATCCCCAGGGATCAAGCACAGATACGCAGTATTTT. Protein: CASSQDPQGSSTDTQYF.

CDR3 loop: CASGVSSYNEQFF. CDR3 sequence (DNA): TGTGCCAGCGGCGTCAGCTCCTACAATGAGCAGTTCTTC. The chain links TRBV7-6 to TRBJ2-1; no reliable D call. Germline lookup yields CDR1 SGHVS and CDR2 FNYEAQ. The CDR3 length is 13 residues. Between the trimmed V and J ends, which lost 8 bases and 0 bases, there was a span of 8 bases.

The chain carries TRBV12-3 or TRBV12-4 and TRBJ2-7; 12 bases are shared with TRBD1. This CDR3 contains 15 residues. The ends lost 7 bases at V and 0 bases at J; junction bases unmatched: 4. The CDR3 nucleotides are TGTGCCAGCACCGGGACAGGGGGCGTCTCCTACGAGCAGTACTTC. This sequence encodes CASTGTGGVSYEQYF.

The gene calls are TRBV5-1 and TRBJ2-7; possibly TRBD1 or TRBD2 for D (5 bases each). The CDR3 has 14 amino acids. Germline CDR1 is SGHRS and CDR2 is YFSETQ. With 4 bases removed from V and 6 bases from J, the gap between germline ends came to 17 bases. This CDR3 is CASSPTGTEGEQYF. The DNA for the CDR3 is TGCGCCAGCAGCCCCACCGGGACGGAAGGCGAGCAGTACTTC.

The V gene is TRBV6-6, the J gene TRBJ2-2; no reliable D call. Per the germline V gene, CDR1 is MNHNY and CDR2 is SVGAGI (reference sequence). The CDR3 is made up of 13 amino acids. V was clipped by 6 bases and J by 8 bases, with 13 bases between them. The CDR3 DNA sequence: TGTGCCAGCAGCCCGGTAGACCGGGGGGAGCTGTTTTTT. Its translation is CASSPVDRGELFF.

V and J are TRBV19 and TRBJ1-5; D possibly corresponds to TRBD1 (5 bases). The CDR3 is made up of 15 amino acids. Trimming took 6 bases from V and 3 from J, leaving 15 bases between them. Per the germline V gene, CDR1 is LNHDA and CDR2 is SQIVND (reference sequence). CDR3 residues: CASRGAGRDNQPQHF. Here the CDR3 DNA reads TGTGCCAGTAGAGGGGCGGGGCGCGACAATCAGCCCCAGCATTTT.

J is TRBJ2-3 and V is TRBV9; the D gene is possibly TRBD2 (5 bases). Germline-derived CDR1 and CDR2 are SGDLS and YYNGEE. The CDR3 spans 16 residues. The V gene lost 0 bases and the J gene lost 9 bases, with 20 bases spanning the gap. The CDR3 sequence: CASSVGGRLAGVTQYF. The DNA for the CDR3 is TGTGCCAGCAGCGTAGGAGGCAGGCTAGCCGGCGTCACGCAGTATTTT.

The table lists this clonotype with a few counts. The chain recombines TRBV3-1 with TRBJ2-3; TRBD2 matches at 8 bases. Germline CDR1 LGHDT, CDR2 YNNKEL (reference sequence). CDR3 size: 15 residues. Germline trimming cut 1 base from V and 4 bases from J; bases unmatched to any gene: 4. CDR3 in amino acids: CASSQVGLGPDTQYF. The CDR3 DNA follows: TGTGCCAGCAGCCAAGTGGGACTAGGCCCAGATACGCAGTATTTT.

V gene TRBV9 combines with J gene TRBJ1-3; D possibly corresponds to TRBD1 (5 bases). The V gene lost 1 base and the J gene lost 1 base, with 6 bases spanning the gap. The CDR3 length is 14 residues. The germline CDR1 and CDR2 sequences are SGDLS and YYNGEE. The CDR3, as DNA: TGTGCCAGCAGCGTAAGGGGATCTGGAAACACCATATATTTT. It translates to CASSVRGSGNTIYF.

This clonotype turned up a few times. The chain recombines TRBV30 with TRBJ1-2; no definite D call. The CDR3 is 13 residues long. The germline V gene encodes CDR1 GTSNPN and CDR2 SVGIG (reference sequence). Trimming removed 0 bases at V and 4 bases at J, with 9 bases between. The CDR3 loop is CAWSVGRTYGYTF. DNA for the CDR3: TGTGCCTGGAGTGTAGGCAGAACCTATGGCTACACCTTC.

This clonotype was picked up a small number of times. The chain carries TRBV5-5 and TRBJ2-3; TRBD1 agrees at 7 bases. The CDR3 sequence is 16 residues long. J lost 3 bases, V lost 4 bases, and 11 bases had no gene match. Germline-derived CDR1 and CDR2 are SGHKS and YYEKEE (reference sequence). The CDR3 coding sequence is TGTGCCAGCAGCAGGGGGCGACAGGTGGAAACAGATACGCAGTATTTT. This translates into CASSRGRQVETDTQYF. Supplemented by reference TRBV5-5 and TRBJ2-3, the full variable domain reads DAGVTQSPTHLIKTRGQQVTLRCSPISGHKSVSWYQQVLGQGPQFIFQYYEKEERGRGNFPDRFSARQFPNYSSELNVNALLLGDSALYLCASSRGRQVETDTQYFGPGTRLTVL.

This clonotype was found a few times. The genes are TRBV7-2 and TRBJ2-7; TRBD1 matches 7 bases. J lost 3 bases, V lost 5 bases, and 10 bases had no gene match. Germline lookup yields CDR1 SGHTA and CDR2 FQGNSA. The CDR3 has 15 amino acids. DNA of the CDR3: TGTGCCAGCAGCCCCGGGACAGTGATACACTACGAGCAGTACTTC. This codes for CASSPGTVIHYEQYF.

This clonotype was detected only a few times. The rearrangement uses TRBV5-1 and TRBJ1-3; 8 bases are shared with TRBD1. The CDR3 consists of 16 residues. Germline assignment: CDR1 SGHRS and CDR2 YFSETQ. The V segment lost 0 bases and the J segment 0 bases; nucleotides outside the gene matches: 2. CDR3 sequence reads: CASSLDRGDSGNTIYF. The CDR3 region has the DNA TGCGCCAGCAGCTTGGACAGGGGGGACTCTGGAAACACCATATATTTT. The full variable domain, its missing parts supplied by reference TRBV5-1 and TRBJ1-3, is KAGVTQTPRYLIKTRGQQVTLSCSPISGHRSVSWYQQTPGQGLQFLFEYFSETQRNKGNFPGRFSGRQFSNSRSEMNVSTLELGDSALYLCASSLDRGDSGNTIYFGEGSWLTVV.

The chain carries TRBV4-2 and TRBJ2-2, with 10 bases lining up with TRBD2. V lost 1 base to trimming and J lost 5 bases; unmatched junction nucleotides: 10. The CDR3 length is 18 residues. Germline values: CDR1 LGHNA, CDR2 YNFKEQ. CDR3 region: CASSQAGASGRGTGELFF. The CDR3 coding sequence is TGTGCCAGCAGCCAAGCGGGGGCTAGCGGGAGAGGGACCGGGGAGCTGTTTTTT.

The chain employs TRBV3-1 and TRBJ1-1; maybe TRBD1 (5 bases). Trimming stripped 0 bases from V and 14 bases from J, with 13 bases between. CDR3 size: 12 residues. The germline gives CDR1 LGHDT, CDR2 YNNKEL (reference sequence). This CDR3 reads CASSQDWGRRFF. In DNA form, the CDR3 reads TGTGCCAGCAGCCAAGATTGGGGCCGGCGGTTCTTT.

This clonotype was counted only a few times. The chain employs TRBV6-5 and TRBJ2-2, with 10 bases that match TRBD2. J lost 5 bases, V lost 5 bases, and 14 bases had no gene match. The germline V gene has CDR1 MNHEY and CDR2 SVGAGI. The CDR3 consists of 18 residues. The CDR3 coding sequence is TGTGCCAGCAGTCTCCCGGGACTAGCGCCCCCGGGGACCGGGGAGCTGTTTTTT. Translated, it gives CASSLPGLAPPGTGELFF.

The chain combines TRBV4-1 with TRBJ2-4, with TRBD1 matching over 8 bases. The J segment lost 3 bases and the V segment lost 1 base, leaving 5 bases of the junction unmatched. CDR3 length: 16 amino acids. Germline V lookup: CDR1 MGHRA, CDR2 YSYEKL. The chain's CDR3 is CASSQGRGRDKNIQYF. In DNA, the CDR3 is TGCGCCAGCAGCCAAGGCAGGGGGCGAGACAAAAACATTCAGTACTTC.

The V and J genes are TRBV6-6 and TRBJ2-3; D may be TRBD1 (7 bases). Germline V gene lookup returns CDR1 MNHNY and CDR2 SVGAGI (reference sequence). The CDR3 loop spans 15 amino acids. Trimming left V 5 bases short and J 0 bases short, with 12 bases between. CDR3 coding DNA: TGTGCCAGCAGTGTGACAGGGAGGAGCACAGATACGCAGTATTTT. Protein product: CASSVTGRSTDTQYF.

This clonotype was seen a few times. The chain employs TRBV7-9 and TRBJ2-7; 8 positions match TRBD2. Germline V gives CDR1 SEHNR, CDR2 FQNEAQ (reference sequence). V was clipped by 3 bases and J by 0 bases; unmatched bases: 4. The CDR3 is 15 residues long. CDR3 region: CASSLLAGGSYEQYF. CDR3 DNA sequence: TGTGCCAGCAGCTTGCTCGCGGGAGGCTCCTACGAGCAGTACTTC.

The V call is TRBV5-1, the J call TRBJ2-5, with D perhaps TRBD1 or TRBD2 (5 bases each). The CDR3 totals 14 residues. Germline V gene lookup returns CDR1 SGHRS and CDR2 YFSETQ. Between the trimmed V and J ends, which lost 0 bases and 5 bases, there was a span of 11 bases. The CDR3 bases are TGCGCCAGCAGCTTGGTATCGGGGCCGGAGACCCAGTACTTC. This encodes CASSLVSGPETQYF.

In its sample, this clonotype was seen a few times. V usage is TRBV9 and J usage is TRBJ2-5; no clear D gene. The CDR3 is 13 amino acids. V lost 4 bases to trimming and J lost 2 bases, with 9 bases between them. Germline loops: CDR1 SGDLS, CDR2 YYNGEE. The CDR3: CASSPTWQETQYF. The CDR3 DNA reads TGTGCCAGCAGCCCGACCTGGCAAGAGACCCAGTACTTC.

The chain uses TRBV19 and TRBJ1-2, with D uncertain. CDR1 and CDR2 from the germline V gene are LNHDA and SQIVND (reference sequence). Deletions cut 7 bases from V and 3 bases from J, with 18 bases between. The CDR3 length is 15 residues. The CDR3 DNA reads TGTGCCAGTACTCTAGGTATCCGGAGGGACTATGGCTACACCTTC. Amino acids: CASTLGIRRDYGYTF.

This chain uses TRBV5-1 with TRBJ2-2, with TRBD2 matching 8 bases. This CDR3 spans 15 amino acids. Trimming removed 4 bases from V and 6 bases from J; junction bases left unmatched: 8. Germline CDR1 is SGHRS and CDR2 is YFSETQ. The CDR3 sequence is CASSPAGVVAGELFF. CDR3 coding DNA: TGCGCCAGCAGCCCAGCGGGAGTTGTTGCCGGGGAGCTGTTTTTT.